Here is one T cell receptor (beta chain) with its context. This record comes from a study of blood T cell repertoires in COVID-19. Study-wide context: Researchers got acute and convalescent COVID-19 samples from the United States, Italy and Spain. In each case, the material was cDNA or gDNA derived from T cells, B-cell-depleted T cells, or PBMCs.

V dropped 5 bases and J dropped 4 bases, with 20 bases sitting between them. The CDR3 consists of 17 residues. CDR1 and CDR2 from the germline V gene are MGHRA and YSYEKL. Authors' methods: It was from reference gene primer amplification that nucleated cell counts were estimated. Assay: immunoSEQ multiplex PCR; the TCRdb copy retains only in-frame clones and omits some. That table gives V, J and clone size, and the DNA gave D and trimming. Of tens of thousands of clones in the sample, roughly 89% were seen once. The clonotype originates from a man aged 50-59 years with active COVID-19. Material for sequencing was peripheral blood. The V and J genes are TRBV4-1 and TRBJ2-2; TRBD1 might be the D (8 bases). CDR3 protein: CASSGEGRTGTTGELFF. In DNA, the CDR3 is TGCGCCAGCAGCGGGGAGGGAAGGACAGGGACCACCGGGGAGCTGTTTTTT.